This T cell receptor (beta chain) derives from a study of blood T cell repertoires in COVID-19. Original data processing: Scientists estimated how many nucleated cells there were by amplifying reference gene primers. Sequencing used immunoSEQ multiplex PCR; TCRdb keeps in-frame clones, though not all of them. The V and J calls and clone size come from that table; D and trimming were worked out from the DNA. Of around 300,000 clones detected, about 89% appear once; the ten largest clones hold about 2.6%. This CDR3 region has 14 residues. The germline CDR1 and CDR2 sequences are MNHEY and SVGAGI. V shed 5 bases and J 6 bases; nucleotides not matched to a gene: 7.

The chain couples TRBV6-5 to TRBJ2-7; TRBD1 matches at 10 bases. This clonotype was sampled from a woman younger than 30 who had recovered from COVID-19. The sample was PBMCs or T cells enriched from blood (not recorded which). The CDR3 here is CASSPGQGLPEQYF. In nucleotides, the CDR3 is TGTGCCAGCAGTCCGGGACAGGGGCTCCCCGAGCAGTACTTC.